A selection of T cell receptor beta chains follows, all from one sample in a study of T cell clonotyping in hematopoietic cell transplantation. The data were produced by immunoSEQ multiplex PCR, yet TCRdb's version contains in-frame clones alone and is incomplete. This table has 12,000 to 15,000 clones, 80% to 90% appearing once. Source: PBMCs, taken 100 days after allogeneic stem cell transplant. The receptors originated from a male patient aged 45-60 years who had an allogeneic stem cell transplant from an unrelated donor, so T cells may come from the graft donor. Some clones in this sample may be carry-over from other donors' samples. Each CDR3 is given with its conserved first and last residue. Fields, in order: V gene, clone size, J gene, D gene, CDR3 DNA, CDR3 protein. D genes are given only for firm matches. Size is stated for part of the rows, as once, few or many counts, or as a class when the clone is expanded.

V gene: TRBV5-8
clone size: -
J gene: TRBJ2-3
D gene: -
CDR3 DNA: TGTGCCAGCAGACAAAACGGGGACTTCCCTAGCACAGATACGCAGTATTTT
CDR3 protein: CASRQNGDFPSTDTQYF

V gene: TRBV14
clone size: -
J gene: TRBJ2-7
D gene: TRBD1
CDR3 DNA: TGTGCCAGCAGCCAAAGGGACAGCTCCTACGAGCAGTACTTC
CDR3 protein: CASSQRDSSYEQYF

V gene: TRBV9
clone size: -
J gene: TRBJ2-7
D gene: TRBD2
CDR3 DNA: TGTGCCAGCAGCGTAGGACTCACTAGCGCCGTCTACGAGCAGTACTTC
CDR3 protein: CASSVGLTSAVYEQYF

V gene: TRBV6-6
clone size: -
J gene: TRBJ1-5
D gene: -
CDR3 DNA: TGTGCCAGCAGTTACGGGGAGCATCAGCCCCAGCATTTT
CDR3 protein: CASSYGEHQPQHF

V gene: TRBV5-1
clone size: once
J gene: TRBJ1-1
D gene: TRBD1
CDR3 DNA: TGCGCCAGCAACACAGGGGACCTGAACACTGAAGCTTTCTTT
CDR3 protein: CASNTGDLNTEAFF

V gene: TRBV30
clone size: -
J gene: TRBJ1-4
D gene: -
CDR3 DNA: TGTGCCTGGAGTAGTAGGGGGGCTGGTGAAAAACTGTTTTTT
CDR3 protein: CAWSSRGAGEKLFF

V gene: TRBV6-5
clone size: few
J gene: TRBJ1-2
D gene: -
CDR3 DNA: TGTGCCAGCAGTTACTCGAGAGGGGGATCGGATGGCTACACCTTC
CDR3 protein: CASSYSRGGSDGYTF

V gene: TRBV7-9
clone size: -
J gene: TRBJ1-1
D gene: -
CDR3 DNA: TGTGCCAGCAGCTTAGATGGGGGGGGCACTGAAGCTTTCTTT
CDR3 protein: CASSLDGGGTEAFF

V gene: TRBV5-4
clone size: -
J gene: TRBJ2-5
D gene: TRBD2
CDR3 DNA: TGTGCCAGCAGCGCCGGGACTAGCGGGGGGTATGAGACCCAGTACTTC
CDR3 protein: CASSAGTSGGYETQYF

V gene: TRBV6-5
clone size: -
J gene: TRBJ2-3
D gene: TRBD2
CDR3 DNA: TGTGCCAGCAGCTCTAGCGGGGGTCACACAGATACGCAGTATTTT
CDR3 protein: CASSSSGGHTDTQYF

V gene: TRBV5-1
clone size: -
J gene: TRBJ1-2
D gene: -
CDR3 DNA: TGCGCCAGCAGCTTGTATCTCGGTGGAGGGATTTATGGCTACACCTTC
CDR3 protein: CASSLYLGGGIYGYTF

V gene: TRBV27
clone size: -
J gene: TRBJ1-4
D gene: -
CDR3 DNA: TGTGCCAGCAGTTCCAGACCGGGGCCCGTGAAAGGATTTAATGAAAAACTGTTTTTT
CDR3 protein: CASSSRPGPVKGFNEKLFF

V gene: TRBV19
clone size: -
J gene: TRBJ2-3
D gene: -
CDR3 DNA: TGTGCCAGTAGTATGGCCTGGGACAACACAGATACGCAGTATTTT
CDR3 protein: CASSMAWDNTDTQYF

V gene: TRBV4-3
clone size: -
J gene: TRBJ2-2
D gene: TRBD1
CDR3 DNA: TGCGCCAGCAGTGTAGACAGGGGGGGTAACACCGGGGAGCTGTTTTTT
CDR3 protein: CASSVDRGGNTGELFF

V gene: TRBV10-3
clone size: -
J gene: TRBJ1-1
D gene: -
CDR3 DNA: TGTGCCATCTCACGGCAGGGTAACACTGAAGCTTTCTTT
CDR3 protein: CAISRQGNTEAFF

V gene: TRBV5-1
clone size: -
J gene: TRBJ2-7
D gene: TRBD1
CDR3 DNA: TGCGCCAGCAGCCCTGGGACAGGGACTTCCTACGAGCAGTACTTC
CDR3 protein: CASSPGTGTSYEQYF

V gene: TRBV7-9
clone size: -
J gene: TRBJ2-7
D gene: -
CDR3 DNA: TGTGCCAGCAGCTTAGAATCATCCCGGAGCCCCTACGAGCAGTACTTC
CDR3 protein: CASSLESSRSPYEQYF

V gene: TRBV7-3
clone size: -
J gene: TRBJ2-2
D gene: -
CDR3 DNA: TGTGCCAGCAGCTCTACGCGGGGGCCCGGGGAGCTGTTTTTT
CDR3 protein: CASSSTRGPGELFF

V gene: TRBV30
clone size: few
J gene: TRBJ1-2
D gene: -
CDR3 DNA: TGTGCCTGGAGTGGGTGGGACACTAACTATGGCTACACCTTC
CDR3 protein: CAWSGWDTNYGYTF

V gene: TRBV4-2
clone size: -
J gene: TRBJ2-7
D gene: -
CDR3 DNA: TGTGCCAGCAGCCAAGTGGGGCAGGCAAGGTCCTACGAGCAGTACTTC
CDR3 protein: CASSQVGQARSYEQYF

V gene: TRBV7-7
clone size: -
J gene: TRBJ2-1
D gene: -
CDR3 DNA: TGTGCCAGCAGCGCAAGCGGCGGTACCTACAATGAGCAGTTCTTC
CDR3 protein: CASSASGGTYNEQFF

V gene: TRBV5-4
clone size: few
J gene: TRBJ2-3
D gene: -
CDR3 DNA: TGTGCCAGCAGCGCCCCGGACTCAGGGACAGATACGCAGTATTTT
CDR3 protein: CASSAPDSGTDTQYF

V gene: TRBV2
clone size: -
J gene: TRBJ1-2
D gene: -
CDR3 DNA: TGTGCCAGCAGTGAGGCAGGGTTATCCTATGGCTACACCTTC
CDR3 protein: CASSEAGLSYGYTF

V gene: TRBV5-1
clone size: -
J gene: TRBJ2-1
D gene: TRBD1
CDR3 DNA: TGCGCCAGCAGGGCATATGGGGACAGCGACTACTACAATGAGCAGTTCTTC
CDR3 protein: CASRAYGDSDYYNEQFF

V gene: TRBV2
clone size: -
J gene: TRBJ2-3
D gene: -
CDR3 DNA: TGTGCCAGCAGACCAGATACGCAGTATTTT
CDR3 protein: CASRPDTQYF

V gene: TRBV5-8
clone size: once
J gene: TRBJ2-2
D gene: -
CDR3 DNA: TGTGCCAGCAGCCCTGTCGGGGACGGGGAGCTGTTTTTT
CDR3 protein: CASSPVGDGELFF